This T cell receptor beta chain emerged from a study of shared clonotypes between healthy human individuals. This CDR3 is built from 15 residues. V lost 6 bases, J lost 0 bases, and 7 bases stayed unmatched. In germline, CDR1 is SNHLY, CDR2 FYNNEI. Per sorted-subset replicate PCR, input was approximately 0.2 ug DNA, representing about 32,000 T cell genomes. Original analysis: Filtering differed because ImmunoSEQ produced junction-only sequences that carried no quality scores. Measured with immunoSEQ multiplex PCR; TCRdb has only the in-frame clones, and not every one. Clone size and the V and J calls come from that table; the DNA yielded D and trimming. The table has about a million clones, about 70% seen once; the top ten hold over 1.3%. Notes on the study in general: The study found lower generation probabilities in non-shared clonotypes than in those shared by all four donors.

Concerning this clone: Its antigen is unknown.

This chain uses TRBV2 with TRBJ1-2, with 7 bases matching TRBD1. This receptor was obtained from a man in his late teens or twenties in good health. The material sequenced was memory CD4+ T cells sorted from blood. Subset noted: CD45RA-negative fraction. The CDR3 DNA sequence: TGTGCCAGCAGAACTGACAGGGAGGCTAACTATGGCTACACCTTC. Translation: CASRTDREANYGYTF.